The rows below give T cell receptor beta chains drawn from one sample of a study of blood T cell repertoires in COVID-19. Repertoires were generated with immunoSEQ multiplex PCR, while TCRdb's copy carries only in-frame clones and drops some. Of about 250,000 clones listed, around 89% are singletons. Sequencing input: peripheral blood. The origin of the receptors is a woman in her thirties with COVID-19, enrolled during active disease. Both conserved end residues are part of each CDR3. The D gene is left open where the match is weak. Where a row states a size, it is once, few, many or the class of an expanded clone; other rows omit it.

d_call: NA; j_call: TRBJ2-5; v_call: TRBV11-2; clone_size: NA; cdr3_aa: CASSLGIRGETQYF; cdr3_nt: TGTGCCAGCAGCTTGGGGATACGGGGAGAGACCCAGTACTTC
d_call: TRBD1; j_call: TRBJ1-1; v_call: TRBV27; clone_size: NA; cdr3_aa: CASSRGQGKMYTEAFF; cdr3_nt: TGTGCCAGCAGCCGCGGACAGGGTAAGATGTACACTGAAGCTTTCTTT
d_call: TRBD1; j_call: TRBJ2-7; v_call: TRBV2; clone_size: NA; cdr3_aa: CASRAGTGGNEQYF; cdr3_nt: TGTGCCAGCAGAGCCGGGACAGGGGGAAACGAGCAGTACTTC
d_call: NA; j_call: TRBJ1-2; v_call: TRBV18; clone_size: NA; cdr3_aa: CASSQIPSSNYGYTF; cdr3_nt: TGTGCCAGCTCCCAAATACCCAGTTCTAACTATGGCTACACCTTC
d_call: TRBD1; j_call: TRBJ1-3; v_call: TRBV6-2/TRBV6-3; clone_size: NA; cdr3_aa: CASSYRQGVAGNTIYF; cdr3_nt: TGTGCCAGCAGTTACCGGCAGGGGGTCGCTGGAAACACCATATATTTT
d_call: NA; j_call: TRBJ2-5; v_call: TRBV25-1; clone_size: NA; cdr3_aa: CASSLWTPNQETQYF; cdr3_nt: TGTGCCAGCAGCCTATGGACACCAAATCAAGAGACCCAGTACTTC
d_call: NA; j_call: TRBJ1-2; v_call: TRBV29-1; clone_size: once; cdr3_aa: CSVEEQTGNYGYTF; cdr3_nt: TGCAGCGTTGAAGAACAAACAGGGAACTATGGCTACACCTTC
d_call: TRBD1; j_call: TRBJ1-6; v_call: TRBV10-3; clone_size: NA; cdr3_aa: CATSGTGDLNPVF; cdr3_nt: TGTGCCACCTCCGGGACAGGGGATCTTAATCCCGTATTT
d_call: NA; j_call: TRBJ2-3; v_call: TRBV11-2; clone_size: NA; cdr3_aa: CASSSRVRKIPPTDTQYF; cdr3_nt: TGTGCCAGCAGCTCCCGGGTACGAAAAATTCCTCCCACAGATACGCAGTATTTT
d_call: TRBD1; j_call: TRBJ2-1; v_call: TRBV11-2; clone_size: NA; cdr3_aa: CASSATGTGSYNEQFF; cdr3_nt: TGTGCCAGCAGCGCGACCGGGACAGGGTCCTACAATGAGCAGTTCTTC
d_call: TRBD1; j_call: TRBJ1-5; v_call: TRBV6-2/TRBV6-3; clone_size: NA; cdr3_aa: CASSYGNRGPQHF; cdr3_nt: TGTGCCAGCAGTTACGGGAACAGGGGGCCCCAGCATTTT
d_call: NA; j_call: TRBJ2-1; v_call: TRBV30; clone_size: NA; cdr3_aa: CASGGSRREQFF; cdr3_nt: TGTGCCTCCGGTGGGAGTCGGCGTGAGCAGTTCTTC
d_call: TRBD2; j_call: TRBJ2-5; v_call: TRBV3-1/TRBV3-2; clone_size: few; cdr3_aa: CASSPGVSGVGETQYF; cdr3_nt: TGTGCCAGCAGCCCCGGGGTTAGCGGGGTCGGGGAGACCCAGTACTTC
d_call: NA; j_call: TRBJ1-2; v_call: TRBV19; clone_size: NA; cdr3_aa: CASSIIPGGEIPGGYTF; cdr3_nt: TGTGCCAGTAGTATAATTCCCGGTGGGGAGATCCCAGGCGGCTACACCTTC
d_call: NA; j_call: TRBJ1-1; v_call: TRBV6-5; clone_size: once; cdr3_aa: CASSYGPGGSPEAFF; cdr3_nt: TGTGCCAGCAGTTATGGTCCCGGGGGAAGTCCTGAAGCTTTCTTT
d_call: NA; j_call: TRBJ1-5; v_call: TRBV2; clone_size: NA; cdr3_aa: CASSEGRFGGNQPQHF; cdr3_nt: TGTGCCAGCAGTGAGGGGCGGTTTGGAGGCAATCAGCCCCAGCATTTT
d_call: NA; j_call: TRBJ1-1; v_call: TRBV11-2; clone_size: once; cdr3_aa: CASSLDLGAEAFF; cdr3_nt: TGTGCCAGCAGCTTAGATCTAGGGGCTGAAGCTTTCTTT
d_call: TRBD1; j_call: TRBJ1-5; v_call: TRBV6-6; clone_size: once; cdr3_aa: CASSKDRFSNQPQHF; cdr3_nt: TGTGCCAGCAGTAAGGACAGGTTTAGCAATCAGCCCCAGCATTTT
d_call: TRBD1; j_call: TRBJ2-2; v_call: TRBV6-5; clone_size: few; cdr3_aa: CATHWGAGGTGELFF; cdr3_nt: TGTGCCACACACTGGGGCGCAGGGGGCACCGGGGAGCTGTTTTTT
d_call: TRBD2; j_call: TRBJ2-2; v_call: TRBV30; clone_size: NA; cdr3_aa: CALYLAGGITGELFF; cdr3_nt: TGTGCCCTTTACCTAGCGGGAGGGATCACCGGGGAGCTGTTTTTT
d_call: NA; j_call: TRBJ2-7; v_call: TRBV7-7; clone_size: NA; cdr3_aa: CASSGKTGSEQYF; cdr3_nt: TGTGCTAGCAGCGGGAAGACAGGGAGCGAGCAGTACTTC
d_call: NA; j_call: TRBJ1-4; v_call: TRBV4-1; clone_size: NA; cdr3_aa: CASSPLGRREKLFF; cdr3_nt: TGCGCCAGCAGCCCTCTTGGGAGGAGGGAAAAACTGTTTTTT